These 27 T cell receptor beta chains came from one sample sequenced in a study of blood T cell repertoires in COVID-19. The method was immunoSEQ multiplex PCR; TCRdb's version includes in-frame clones alone and lacks a portion of them. This sample has 260,000 or so clones, with over 75% found just once. The sequenced material came from peripheral blood. Receptor source: a human donor in a cohort sampled during active COVID-19.

The V call is TRBV19, the J call TRBJ2-3; TRBD2 is a possible D gene (6 bases). V was shortened by 3 bases and J by 1 base, with 11 bases between the two germline ends. The CDR3 spans 15 residues. Germline V gene lookup returns CDR1 LNHDA and CDR2 SQIVND (reference sequence). CDR3 sequence: CASSIDGSRTDTQYF. CDR3 DNA: TGTGCCAGTAGTATCGACGGGAGCCGCACAGATACGCAGTATTTT.

V gene TRBV7-2 combines with J gene TRBJ1-2, with D possibly matching TRBD1 (5 bases). The V end was cut by 5 bases, the J end by 5 bases, with 12 bases between. Germline CDR1 and CDR2: SGHTA and FQGNSA. This CDR3 has 13 residues. The CDR3 DNA reads as TGTGCCAGCAGCCCAGTAACAGGTTATGGCTACACCTTC. As protein: CASSPVTGYGYTF.

The chain couples TRBV5-1 to TRBJ2-5, with TRBD1 matching over 8 bases. The CDR3 is made up of 14 amino acids. The trim removed 0 bases at V and 4 bases at J, leaving 2 bases unmatched. Germline V gives CDR1 SGHRS, CDR2 YFSETQ. The CDR3 loop is CASSLAGGGETQYF. The CDR3 DNA sequence: TGCGCCAGCAGCTTGGCAGGGGGCGGAGAGACCCAGTACTTC. The variable domain in full, completed from reference TRBV5-1 and TRBJ2-5, reads KAGVTQTPRYLIKTRGQQVTLSCSPISGHRSVSWYQQTPGQGLQFLFEYFSETQRNKGNFPGRFSGRQFSNSRSEMNVSTLELGDSALYLCASSLAGGGETQYFGPGTRLLVL.

The chain employs TRBV6-1 and TRBJ2-1, with 11 bases fitting TRBD2. The V and J ends lost 3 bases and 5 bases, in that order; junction bases with no gene match: 3. The length of the CDR3 is 15 residues. In germline, CDR1 is MNHNS, CDR2 SASEGT. This CDR3 reads CASSDGLAGDNEQFF. CDR3 coding DNA: TGTGCCAGCAGTGACGGACTAGCGGGTGACAATGAGCAGTTCTTC.

This sequence joins TRBV6-6 and TRBJ2-7; 8 bases line up with TRBD1. This CDR3 comprises 13 residues. Germline assignment: CDR1 MNHNY and CDR2 SVGAGI (reference sequence). V lost 8 bases and J lost 4; bases outside the gene matches: 7. CDR3 in amino acids: CASGNRGKYEQYF. DNA for the CDR3: TGTGCCAGCGGCAACAGGGGGAAATACGAGCAGTACTTC.

This rearrangement joins TRBV13 to TRBJ2-1, with 7 bases matching TRBD2. CDR1 and CDR2 from the germline V gene are PRHDT and FYEKMQ (reference sequence). J was trimmed by 0 bases and V by 5 bases; bases with no gene match: 13. The CDR3 consists of 18 residues. The CDR3: CASSHRLASSGSYNEQFF. Here the CDR3 DNA reads TGTGCCAGCAGCCACCGACTAGCTTCCAGTGGCTCCTACAATGAGCAGTTCTTC.

This chain uses TRBV14 with TRBJ2-3; no firm D call. Germline V lookup: CDR1 SGHDN, CDR2 FVKESK. V lost 4 bases and J 3 bases, leaving 14 bases between the germline ends. The CDR3 is made up of 15 amino acids. The CDR3 sequence: CASSLRLAPTDTQYF. For the CDR3, the DNA is TGTGCCAGCAGCCTCCGCTTAGCACCGACAGATACGCAGTATTTT.

This chain uses TRBV5-1 with TRBJ1-5, with no clear D. The CDR3 has 15 amino acids. Germline V CDR1 and CDR2: SGHRS, YFSETQ. V lost 0 bases and J 0 bases, leaving 7 bases between the germline ends. This CDR3 reads CASSLGLHSNQPQHF. The CDR3 DNA reads as TGCGCCAGCAGCTTGGGACTTCATAGCAATCAGCCCCAGCATTTT.

CDR3 in DNA: TGTGCCAGCAGCTTGGGACGGGAGCGAAGCGGGGAGCTGTTTTTT. Encoded protein: CASSLGRERSGELFF. The rearrangement uses TRBV7-9 and TRBJ2-2, with D possibly being TRBD2 (6 bases). Germline V lookup: CDR1 SEHNR, CDR2 FQNEAQ (reference sequence). The CDR3 length is 15 residues. Trimming removed 3 bases from V and 7 bases from J, with 15 bases in between. Together with reference TRBV7-9 and TRBJ2-2, the CDR3 gives the full variable domain: DTGVSQNPRHKITKRGQNVTFRCDPISEHNRLYWYRQTLGQGPEFLTYFQNEAQLEKSRLLSDRFSAERPKGSFSTLEIQRTEQGDSAMYLCASSLGRERSGELFFGEGSRLTVL.

The rearrangement links TRBV27 to TRBJ1-6; D gene uncertain. V gave up 3 bases and J gave up 0 bases, with 15 bases separating them. The CDR3 length is 18 residues. Germline V gene sequence: CDR1 MNHEY, CDR2 SMNVEV (reference sequence). The CDR3 coding sequence is TGTGCCAGCAGTTTGGTACTCGGTGGGAGCTCCTATAATTCACCCCTCCACTTT. This encodes CASSLVLGGSSYNSPLHF.

V usage is TRBV4-2 and J usage is TRBJ1-4; D remains ambiguous. The ends were cut back, 0 bases at V and 6 bases at J, with 5 bases in the middle. In germline, CDR1 is LGHNA, CDR2 YNFKEQ. This CDR3 is built from 13 residues. In DNA, the CDR3 is TGTGCCAGCAGCCAAGAGCCGGATGAAAAACTGTTTTTT. Translating it yields CASSQEPDEKLFF.

A few counts support this clone. The rearrangement joins TRBV9 to TRBJ1-2; a possible D gene is TRBD1 (5 bases). V lost 5 bases, J lost 8 bases, and 22 bases lay in between. The CDR3 runs to 15 residues. The germline V gene has CDR1 SGDLS and CDR2 YYNGEE. The CDR3 nucleotides are TGTGCCAGCAGGCAGGGAACCCACCTCTCTAAAGGCTACACCTTC. Protein sequence: CASRQGTHLSKGYTF.

V is TRBV5-5 and J is TRBJ2-1, with 8 bases fitting TRBD2. The germline V gene has CDR1 SGHKS and CDR2 YYEKEE (reference sequence). V shed 2 bases, J shed 8 bases, and the junction held 6 bases outside the gene matches. CDR3 size: 14 residues. The CDR3 DNA reads TGTGCCAGCAGCTTAGGAGCGGGAGTGGATGAGCAGTTCTTC. Translation gives CASSLGAGVDEQFF.

The chain carries TRBV15 and TRBJ2-1, with 9 positions matching TRBD2. The trim removed 0 bases at V and 6 bases at J, leaving 6 bases unmatched. The CDR3 runs 16 residues. In germline, CDR1 is LNHNV, CDR2 YYDKDF (reference sequence). The CDR3 bases are TGTGCCACCAGCAGAGAACAGGCGGGAGGGACCAATGAGCAGTTCTTC. It translates to CATSREQAGGTNEQFF.

This chain uses TRBV6-5 with TRBJ2-2, with 7 bases identical to TRBD2. The CDR3 covers 15 residues. V lost 8 bases to trimming and J lost 0 bases; unmatched junction nucleotides: 6. CDR1 MNHEY and CDR2 SVGAGI come from the germline V gene. CDR3 sequence (DNA): TGTGCCAGCCGGGAGGTCGTGGCGAACACCGGGGAGCTGTTTTTT. As protein: CASREVVANTGELFF.

This sequence joins TRBV19 and TRBJ2-7; tentative D call: TRBD2 (5 bases). V lost 2 bases and J 0 bases, leaving 11 bases between the germline ends. CDR1 is LNHDA and CDR2 is SQIVND in the germline V gene (reference sequence). This CDR3 is built from 15 residues. Here the CDR3 reads CASSIIGGYSYEQYF. The CDR3 region has the DNA TGTGCCAGTAGTATAATAGGAGGTTACTCCTACGAGCAGTACTTC.

This sequence joins TRBV7-9 and TRBJ2-7; perhaps TRBD1 as D (5 bases). There are 15 residues in the CDR3. Trimming stripped 5 bases from V and 2 bases from J, with 16 bases between. Germline assignment: CDR1 SEHNR and CDR2 FQNEAQ (reference sequence). The CDR3: CASSPRQNPTYEQYF. CDR3 bases: TGTGCCAGCAGCCCCCGACAGAACCCAACCTACGAGCAGTACTTC.

The rearrangement joins TRBV2 to TRBJ2-5; 9 bases are a match to TRBD2. From germline, CDR1 is SNHLY and CDR2 FYNNEI. This CDR3 contains 15 residues. The trim removed 1 base at V and 5 bases at J, leaving 5 bases unmatched. The CDR3: CASSEERGVGETQYF. The CDR3 DNA follows: TGTGCCAGCAGTGAAGAGCGGGGGGTAGGGGAGACCCAGTACTTC.

The genes are TRBV5-1 and TRBJ1-2; D gene ambiguous. Trimming took off 2 bases at V and 1 base at J, with 6 bases between the two ends. Germline CDR1 reads SGHRS; CDR2 reads YFSETQ. There are 13 residues in the CDR3. CDR3 sequence: CASSFPDNYGYTF. The CDR3 DNA reads as TGCGCCAGCAGCTTTCCAGATAACTATGGCTACACCTTC.

The chain combines TRBV21-1 with TRBJ1-2; the table's D call of TRBD1 was not tested on the DNA. TRBV21-1 is classified as a pseudogene. This CDR3 has 17 amino acids. This CDR3 reads CASSKDLVRKTHYGYTF. The CDR3 region has the DNA TGTGCCAGCAGCAAAGATCTTGTCAGGAAAACGCACTATGGCTACACCTTC.

This sequence joins TRBV6-5 and TRBJ2-7; 11 bases agree with TRBD1. The J segment lost 5 bases and the V segment lost 6 bases, leaving 9 bases of the junction unmatched. Germline CDR1 MNHEY, CDR2 SVGAGI. The CDR3 extends over 15 amino acids. In DNA, the CDR3 is TGTGCCAGCAGGGTTCCCGGGACAGGGGGAGACGAGCAGTACTTC. Its protein is CASRVPGTGGDEQYF.

This clone was recorded once. This chain links TRBV25-1 with TRBJ2-2, with TRBD1 matching 8 bases. CDR1 is MGHDK, CDR2 SYGVNS, per germline. V lost 4 bases and J lost 5; bases outside the gene matches: 6. The CDR3 contains 15 residues. CDR3 DNA: TGTGCCAGCAGTGGTTGGCAGGGGGCGACCGGGGAGCTGTTTTTT. Translated, it gives CASSGWQGATGELFF.

Of note for this clone: The same CDR3 is also encoded by other DNA sequences in this sample. The J gene is TRBJ1-6, the V gene TRBV7-9, with 9 bases aligning to TRBD1. With 3 bases clipped from V and 3 bases from J, the junction kept 3 bases outside the gene matches. The CDR3 extends over 16 amino acids. Germline CDR1 is SEHNR and CDR2 is FQNEAQ (reference sequence). In nucleotides, the CDR3 is TGTGCCAGCAGCTTGGGGGGACAGGGCTATAATTCACCCCTCCACTTT. Protein: CASSLGGQGYNSPLHF.

As DNA, the CDR3 is TGTGCCAGCAGCCCGGGACAGACAAACACCGGGGAGCTGTTTTTT. It is translated as CASSPGQTNTGELFF. J is TRBJ2-2 and V is TRBV7-2; 7 bases are shared with TRBD1. Looked up from germline, CDR1 is SGHTA and CDR2 is FQGNSA. V was clipped by 5 bases and J by 2 bases; unmatched bases: 5. The CDR3 sequence is 15 residues long.

This clone has at least ten counts. This rearrangement joins TRBV2 to TRBJ2-4; 11 nucleotides line up with TRBD2. The CDR3 is 15 amino acids. From germline, CDR1 is SNHLY and CDR2 FYNNEI. V lost 5 bases to trimming and J lost 4 bases; unmatched junction nucleotides: 4. CDR3 nucleotides: TGTGCCAGCAGTCTTAGACTAGCGGGGAAAAACATTCAGTACTTC. Its protein is CASSLRLAGKNIQYF.

The genes are TRBV24-1 and TRBJ2-4; 8 bases map to TRBD1. Losses at the gene ends were 4 bases for V and 0 bases for J; bases not matched to a gene: 7. CDR1 and CDR2 from the germline V gene are KGHDR and SFDVKD. The CDR3 extends over 17 amino acids. The DNA of the CDR3 is TGTGCCACCAGTGACCACCGACAGGGGCTAGCCAAAAACATTCAGTACTTC. Translating it yields CATSDHRQGLAKNIQYF.

The rearrangement links TRBV10-2 to TRBJ1-6; D not resolved. The germline V gene has CDR1 WSHSY and CDR2 SAAADI. This CDR3 is built from 13 residues. V was cut by 7 bases and J by 9 bases, with 13 bases left in between. DNA of the CDR3: TGCGCCAGCATAGTTGGAGATGGTTCACCCCTCCACTTT. Protein product: CASIVGDGSPLHF.